Here is one T cell receptor (beta chain) with its context. Its antigen is unidentified. The sample is drawn from a study of high-grade serous ovarian cancer treatment subgroups. Study-wide background: Samples averaged approximately 15,000 reads and over 6,000 unique TCR beta rearrangements. Study observations and caveats: Different patients shared almost no repertoire; same-patient tumors shared about 0.11 to 0.79.

Data came from immunoSEQ multiplex PCR; TCRdb stores just in-frame clones and leaves some out. The sample yields 35,000 to 45,000 clones, approximately 81% seen once. Tumor samples were taken before definitive surgery or chemotherapy. The V gene's germline CDR1 is MNHEY and CDR2 SMNVEV (reference sequence). The ends lost 1 base at V and 4 bases at J; junction bases unmatched: 13. This CDR3 has 18 residues. Sequencing was performed on tumor tissue. This sequence originates from a human donor with high-grade serous ovarian cancer. The genes are TRBV27 and TRBJ1-1, with 9 nucleotides matching TRBD1. The CDR3 DNA reads as TGTGCCAGCAGTTTATACTGGACAGGGGACGGCGTGGGCACTGAAGCTTTCTTT. Amino acid sequence: CASSLYWTGDGVGTEAFF.